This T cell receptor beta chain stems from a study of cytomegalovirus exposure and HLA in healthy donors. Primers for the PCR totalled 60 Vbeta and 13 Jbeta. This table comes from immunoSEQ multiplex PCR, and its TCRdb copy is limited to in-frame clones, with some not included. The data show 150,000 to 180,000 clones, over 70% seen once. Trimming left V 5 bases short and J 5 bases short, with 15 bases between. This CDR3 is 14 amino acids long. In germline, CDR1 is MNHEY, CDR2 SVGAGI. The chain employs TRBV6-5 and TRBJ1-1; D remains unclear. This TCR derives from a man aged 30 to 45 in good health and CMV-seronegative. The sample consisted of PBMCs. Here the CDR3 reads CASSADGEATEAFF. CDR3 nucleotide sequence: TGTGCCAGCAGTGCCGACGGGGAGGCAACTGAAGCTTTCTTT.